The clone carrying this TCR beta chain was counted many times. As yet, its antigen is unknown. This entry is derived from a study of CD8 T cells in ankylosing spondylitis. Whole-study findings and limits: Clones linked to disease were reported to show significant enrichment in matched ankylosing spondylitis synovial fluid. Blood from ankylosing spondylitis patients appeared to carry a characteristic roughly eight-variant TCR beta motif.

Germline assignment: CDR1 SQVTM and CDR2 ANQGSEA. The CDR3 sequence is 15 residues long. The junction had 8 bases not matched to a gene; V was cut back by 2 bases and J by 5 bases. It was by quantitative 5'-RACE with molecular barcodes that TCR beta libraries were made. TCRdb redid the calling of the 5' RACE reads with MiXCR, one entry per CDR3 protein. The data hold 750,000 to 850,000 distinct CDR3 sequences, with 12% observed a single time. The chain is built from TRBV29-1 and TRBJ2-7, with TRBD1 matching 11 bases. Sequencing used blood, either unsorted or a sorted T cell fraction (not recorded which). The sequence came from a male donor with ankylosing spondylitis. The CDR3 region is CSVEMLGTGGDEQYF. The CDR3 DNA reads as TGCAGCGTTGAAATGTTAGGGACAGGGGGGGACGAGCAGTACTTC.